A selection of T cell receptor beta chains follows, all from one sample in a study of regulatory T cells in long-lasting Graves disease. TCRdb redid the calling of the multiplex PCR reads with MiXCR, one entry per CDR3 protein. The table includes roughly 300,000 distinct CDR3 sequences, 20% detected once. The sample consisted of peripheral blood mononuclear cells (PBMCs), taken when the disease was refractory, from a patient treated with antithyroid drugs. Receptor source: a female donor with Graves disease. Each CDR3 is given with its conserved first and last residue. The D gene is left open where the match is weak. Rows give clone size only sometimes, using once, few, many, or a class for an expanded clone.

TRBJ2-3 | TRBV25-1 | NA | NA | TGTGCCAGCAGTACCACCGATGGGGCTCACACAGATACGCAGTATTTT | CASSTTDGAHTDTQYF
TRBJ1-2 | TRBV3-1 | many | NA | TGTGCCAGCAGCCTGCAAGGGGGAGGTTATGGCTACACCTTC | CASSLQGGGYGYTF
TRBJ2-7 | TRBV29-1 | many | TRBD1 | TGCAGCGTTGCACAGGGGGCCCTGGAGCAGTACTTC | CSVAQGALEQYF
TRBJ2-7 | TRBV7-2 | many | NA | TGTGCCAGCAGCTTAGCGCGGTGGGTAGGAACCTACGAGCAGTACTTC | CASSLARWVGTYEQYF
TRBJ1-6 | TRBV20-1 | few | TRBD1 | TGCAGTGCTAGAATGACCGGGACAGACACCTTCCACTTT | CSARMTGTDTFHF
TRBJ1-2 | TRBV20-1 | many | NA | TGCAGTGCTAGGATGCGTGGCCGAATCCCGTATGGCTACACCTTC | CSARMRGRIPYGYTF
TRBJ2-1 | TRBV19 | few | NA | TGTGCCAGTAGTATCCCACCCAATGAGCAGTTCTTC | CASSIPPNEQFF
TRBJ1-5 | TRBV19 | few | TRBD1 | TGTGCCAGTAGAGGGACAGGGAATCAGCCCCAGCATTTT | CASRGTGNQPQHF
TRBJ2-4 | TRBV12-3/TRBV12-4 | many | TRBD2 | TGTGCCAGCAGTTTGGGTAGCGGGGCCCCCAAAAACATTCAGTACTTC | CASSLGSGAPKNIQYF
TRBJ1-1 | TRBV28 | many | TRBD1 | TGTGCCAGCAGCCCTACGATCGACAGGGGGCCGGGCACTGAAGCTTTCTTT | CASSPTIDRGPGTEAFF
TRBJ2-2 | TRBV19 | NA | TRBD1 | TGTGCCAGTAGTCCAAGACAGGGTTGGAACGGGGAGCTGTTTTTT | CASSPRQGWNGELFF
TRBJ2-5 | TRBV2 | many | NA | TGTGCCAGCAGTGAAGCGGGGATGGAGACCCAGTACTTC | CASSEAGMETQYF
TRBJ2-2 | TRBV9 | few | TRBD2 | TGTGCCAGCAGCGTAGATTTACTAGCGGGGACCGGGGAGCTGTTTTTT | CASSVDLLAGTGELFF
TRBJ1-1 | TRBV11-2 | many | NA | TGTGCCAGCAGCTTAGTAGGCCCCGGACACTTCATGAACACTGAAGCTTTCTTT | CASSLVGPGHFMNTEAFF
TRBJ2-7 | TRBV11-2 | few | TRBD2 | TGTGCCAGCAGCTTAGGGGGGCGGGGGGGCGTCGACGAGCAGTACTTC | CASSLGGRGGVDEQYF
TRBJ1-1 | TRBV6-1 | many | NA | TGTGCCAGCAGTGAAGGGGTCAGGACTGAAGCTTTCTTT | CASSEGVRTEAFF
TRBJ2-2 | TRBV6-1 | NA | NA | TGTGCCAGCAGGGGTCAGGGGCCCGGGGAGCTGTTTTTT | CASRGQGPGELFF
TRBJ2-7 | TRBV12-3/TRBV12-4 | many | TRBD2 | TGTGCCAGCACTCTTGGGGCGGGAGCCTTGGACGAGCAGTACTTC | CASTLGAGALDEQYF
TRBJ1-3 | TRBV6-2/TRBV6-3 | NA | NA | TGTGCCACCCGACCGACAGACTCTGGAAACACCATATATTTT | CATRPTDSGNTIYF
TRBJ2-1 | TRBV7-9 | few | NA | TGTGCCAGCAGGACGGGACTCTTCCCCCCAAATGAGCAGTTCTTC | CASRTGLFPPNEQFF
TRBJ2-7 | TRBV11-2 | many | NA | TGTGCCAGCAGCTTACTAGCAGTGCGCTACGAGCAGTACTTC | CASSLLAVRYEQYF
TRBJ2-2 | TRBV6-2/TRBV6-3 | NA | TRBD2 | TGTGCCAGCAGTTACAGCGGGGGGGCCGGGGAGCTGTTTTTT | CASSYSGGAGELFF
TRBJ1-4 | TRBV7-9 | few | NA | TGTGCCAGCAGCTCATGGACAGTCACTAATGAAAAACTGTTTTTT | CASSSWTVTNEKLFF
TRBJ1-4 | TRBV27 | many | NA | TGTGCCAGCAGTTTTCCTGGCCCCAATGAAAAACTGTTTTTT | CASSFPGPNEKLFF
TRBJ1-3 | TRBV7-2 | few | NA | TGTGCCAGCAGCCCCTCGGAGGACTCTGGAAACACCATATATTTT | CASSPSEDSGNTIYF
TRBJ2-5 | TRBV5-4 | NA | NA | TGTGCCAGCAGCTTGGACGGCAGGGAGAGGGAGACCCAGTACTTC | CASSLDGRERETQYF
TRBJ2-3 | TRBV2 | NA | NA | TGTGCCAGCAACGAAGCGGTCTTTGATACGCAGTATTTT | CASNEAVFDTQYF
TRBJ2-7 | TRBV7-9 | once | NA | TGTGCCAGCAGCTTCACTCTTTACTACGAGCAGTACTTC | CASSFTLYYEQYF
TRBJ2-2 | TRBV6-9 | NA | NA | TGTGCCAGCACCCTAATCGGGGGAACCGGGGAGCTGTTTTTT | CASTLIGGTGELFF
TRBJ2-2 | TRBV6-2/TRBV6-3 | few | NA | TGTGCCAGCACGAAGGCGGACGGGGAGCTGTTTTTT | CASTKADGELFF
TRBJ2-3 | TRBV2 | few | NA | TGTGCCAGCATGAGAGCAGGAGATACGCAGTATTTT | CASMRAGDTQYF